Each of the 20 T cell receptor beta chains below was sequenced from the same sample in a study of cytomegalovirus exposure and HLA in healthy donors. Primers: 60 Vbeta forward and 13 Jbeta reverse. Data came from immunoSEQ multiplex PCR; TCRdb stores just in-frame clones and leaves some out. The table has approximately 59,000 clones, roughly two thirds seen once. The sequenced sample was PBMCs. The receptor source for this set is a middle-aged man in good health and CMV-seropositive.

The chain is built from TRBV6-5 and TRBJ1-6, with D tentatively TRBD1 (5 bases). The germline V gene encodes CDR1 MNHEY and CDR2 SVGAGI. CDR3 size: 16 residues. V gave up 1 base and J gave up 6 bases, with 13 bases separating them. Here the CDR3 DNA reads TGTGCCAGCAGTTACTGGTCCAGGGCCCGTAATTCACCCCTCCACTTT. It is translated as CASSYWSRARNSPLHF.

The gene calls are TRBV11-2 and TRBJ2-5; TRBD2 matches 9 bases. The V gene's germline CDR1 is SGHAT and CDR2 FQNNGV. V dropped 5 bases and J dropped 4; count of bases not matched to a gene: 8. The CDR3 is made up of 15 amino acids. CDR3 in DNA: TGTGCCAGCAGCCCTGCGGGGGGGCCCGGAGAGACCCAGTACTTC. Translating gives CASSPAGGPGETQYF.

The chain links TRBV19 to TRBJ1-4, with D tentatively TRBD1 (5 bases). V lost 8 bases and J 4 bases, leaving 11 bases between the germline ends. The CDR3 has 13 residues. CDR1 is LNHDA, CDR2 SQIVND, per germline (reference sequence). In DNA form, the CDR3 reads TGTGCCAGTGCACAGGCTCATAATGAAAAACTGTTTTTT. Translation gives CASAQAHNEKLFF.

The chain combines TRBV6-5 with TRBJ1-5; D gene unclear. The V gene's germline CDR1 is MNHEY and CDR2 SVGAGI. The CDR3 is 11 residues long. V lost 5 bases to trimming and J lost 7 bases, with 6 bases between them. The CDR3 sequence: CASSVEQPQHF. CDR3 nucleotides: TGTGCCAGCAGTGTTGAGCAGCCCCAGCATTTT.

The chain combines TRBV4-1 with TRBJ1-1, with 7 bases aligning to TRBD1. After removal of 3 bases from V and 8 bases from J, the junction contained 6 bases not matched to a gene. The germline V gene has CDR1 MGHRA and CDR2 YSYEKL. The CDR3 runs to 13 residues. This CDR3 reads CASSHPGQAEAFF. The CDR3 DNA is TGCGCCAGCAGCCACCCCGGACAGGCGGAAGCTTTCTTT.

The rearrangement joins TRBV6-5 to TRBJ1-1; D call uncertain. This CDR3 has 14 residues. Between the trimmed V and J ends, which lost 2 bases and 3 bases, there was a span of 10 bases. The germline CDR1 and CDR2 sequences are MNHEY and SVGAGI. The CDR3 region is CASSYDGRDTEAFF. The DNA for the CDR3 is TGTGCCAGCAGTTACGATGGGCGGGACACTGAAGCTTTCTTT.

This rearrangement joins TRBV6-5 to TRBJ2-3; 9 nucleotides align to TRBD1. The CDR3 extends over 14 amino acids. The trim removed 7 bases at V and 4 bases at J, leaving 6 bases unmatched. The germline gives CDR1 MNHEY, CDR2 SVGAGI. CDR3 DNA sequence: TGTGCCAGCACAGTTACAGGGGGCTCAGATACGCAGTATTTT. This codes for CASTVTGGSDTQYF.

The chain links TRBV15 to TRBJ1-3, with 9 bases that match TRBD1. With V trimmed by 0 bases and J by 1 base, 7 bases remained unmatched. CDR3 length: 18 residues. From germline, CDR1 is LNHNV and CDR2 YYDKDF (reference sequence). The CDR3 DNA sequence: TGTGCCACCAGCAGAGATTGGTTCGGGACAGGGTCTGGAAACACCATATATTTT. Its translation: CATSRDWFGTGSGNTIYF.

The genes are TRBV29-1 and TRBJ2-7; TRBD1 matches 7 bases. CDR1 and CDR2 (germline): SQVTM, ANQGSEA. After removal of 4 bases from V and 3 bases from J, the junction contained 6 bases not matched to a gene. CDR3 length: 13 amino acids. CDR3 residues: CSVGLGTDYEQYF. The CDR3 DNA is TGCAGCGTTGGCCTAGGGACAGACTACGAGCAGTACTTC.

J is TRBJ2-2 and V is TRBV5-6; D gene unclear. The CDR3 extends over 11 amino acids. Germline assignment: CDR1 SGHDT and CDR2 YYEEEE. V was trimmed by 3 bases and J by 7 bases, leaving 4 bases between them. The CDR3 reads CASSSYGELFF. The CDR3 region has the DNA TGTGCCAGCAGCTCGTACGGGGAGCTGTTTTTT.

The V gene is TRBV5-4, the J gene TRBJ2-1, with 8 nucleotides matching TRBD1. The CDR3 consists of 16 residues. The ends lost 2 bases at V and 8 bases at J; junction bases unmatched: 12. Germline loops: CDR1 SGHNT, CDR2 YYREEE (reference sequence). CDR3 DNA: TGTGCCAGCAGCTTCAGGCAGGGGGCGTTAGCGGATGAGCAGTTCTTC. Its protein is CASSFRQGALADEQFF.

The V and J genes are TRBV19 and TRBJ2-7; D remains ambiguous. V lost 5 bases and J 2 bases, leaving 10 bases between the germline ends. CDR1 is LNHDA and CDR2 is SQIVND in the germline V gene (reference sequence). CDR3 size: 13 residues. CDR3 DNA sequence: TGTGCCAGTAGTCCCCAGACTCCCTACGAGCAGTACTTC. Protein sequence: CASSPQTPYEQYF.

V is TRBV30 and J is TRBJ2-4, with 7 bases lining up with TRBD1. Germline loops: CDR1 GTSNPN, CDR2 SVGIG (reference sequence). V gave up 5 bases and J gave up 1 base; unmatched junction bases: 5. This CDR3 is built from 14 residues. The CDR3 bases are TGTGCCTGGGTTGACAGGGCCGCCAAAAACATTCAGTACTTC. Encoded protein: CAWVDRAAKNIQYF.

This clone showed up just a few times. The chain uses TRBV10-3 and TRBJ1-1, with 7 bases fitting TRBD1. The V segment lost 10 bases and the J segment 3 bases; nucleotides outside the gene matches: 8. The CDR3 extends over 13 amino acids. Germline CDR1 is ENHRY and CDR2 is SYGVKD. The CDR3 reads CASEGAPDTEAFF. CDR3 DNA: TGTGCCAGTGAGGGGGCACCGGACACTGAAGCTTTCTTT.

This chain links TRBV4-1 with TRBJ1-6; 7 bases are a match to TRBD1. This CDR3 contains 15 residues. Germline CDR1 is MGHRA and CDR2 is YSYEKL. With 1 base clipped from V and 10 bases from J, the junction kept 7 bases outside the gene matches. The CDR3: CASSQGPTGESPLHF. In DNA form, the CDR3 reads TGCGCCAGCAGCCAAGGTCCAACAGGGGAATCACCCCTCCACTTT.

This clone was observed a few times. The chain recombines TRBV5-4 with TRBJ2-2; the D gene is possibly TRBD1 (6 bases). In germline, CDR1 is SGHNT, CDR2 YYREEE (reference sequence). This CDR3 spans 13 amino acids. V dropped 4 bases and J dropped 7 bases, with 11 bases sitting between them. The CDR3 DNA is TGTGCCAGCAGCATACAGGGCCACGGGGAGCTGTTTTTT. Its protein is CASSIQGHGELFF.

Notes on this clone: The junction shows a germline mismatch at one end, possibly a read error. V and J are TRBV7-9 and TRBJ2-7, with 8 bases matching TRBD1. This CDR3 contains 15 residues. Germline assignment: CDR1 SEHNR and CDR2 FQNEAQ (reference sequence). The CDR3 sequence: CSSSLEGTGHYEQYF. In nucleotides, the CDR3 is TGTTCCAGCAGCTTAGAGGGGACAGGACATTACGAGCAGTACTTC.

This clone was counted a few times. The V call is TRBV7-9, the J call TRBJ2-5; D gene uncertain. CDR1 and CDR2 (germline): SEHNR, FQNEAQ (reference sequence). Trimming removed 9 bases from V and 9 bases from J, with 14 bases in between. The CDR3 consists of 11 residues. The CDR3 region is CASEASTAQYF. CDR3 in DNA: TGTGCCAGTGAAGCGTCGACGGCCCAGTACTTC.

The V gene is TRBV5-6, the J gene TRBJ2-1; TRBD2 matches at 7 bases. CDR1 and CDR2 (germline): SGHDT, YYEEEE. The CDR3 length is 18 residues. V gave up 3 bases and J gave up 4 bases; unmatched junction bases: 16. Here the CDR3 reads CASSSGLPRVFVYNEQFF. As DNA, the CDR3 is TGTGCCAGCAGCTCGGGACTACCCCGCGTTTTCGTTTACAATGAGCAGTTCTTC. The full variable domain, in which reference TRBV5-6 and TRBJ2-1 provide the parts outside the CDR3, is DAGVTQSPTHLIKTRGQQVTLRCSPKSGHDTVSWYQQALGQGPQFIFQYYEEEERQRGNFPDRFSGHQFPNYSSELNVNALLLGDSALYLCASSSGLPRVFVYNEQFFGPGTRLTVL.

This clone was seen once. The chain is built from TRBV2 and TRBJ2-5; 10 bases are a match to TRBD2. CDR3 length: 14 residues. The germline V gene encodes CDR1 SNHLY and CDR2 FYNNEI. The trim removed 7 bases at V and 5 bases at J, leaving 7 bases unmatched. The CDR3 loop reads CASNSGRAGETQYF. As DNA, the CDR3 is TGTGCCAGCAACAGCGGGAGGGCCGGGGAGACCCAGTACTTC.